This passage covers 7 T cell receptor beta chains from one sample sequenced in a study of OX40 agonist ivuxolimab in advanced cancers. Libraries were prepared by immunoSEQ multiplex PCR; TCRdb keeps only in-frame clonotypes and omits some of them. The sample lists 35,000 to 40,000 clones; nearly 90% were seen once. Specimen: CD4+ or CD8+ T cells sorted from blood, collected in a trial of the OX40 agonist ivuxolimab. Source of these receptors: an adult with an advanced solid tumor such as melanoma, head and neck, liver or kidney cancer.

There are a few counts of this clone. V gene TRBV19 combines with J gene TRBJ2-2; maybe TRBD2 (6 bases). Per the germline V gene, CDR1 is LNHDA and CDR2 is SQIVND (reference sequence). The CDR3 extends over 11 amino acids. V lost 8 bases, J lost 7 bases, and 8 bases lay in between. The CDR3 sequence: CASRAGGELFF. CDR3 coding DNA: TGTGCCAGTCGAGCGGGCGGGGAGCTGTTTTTT.

The chain uses TRBV30 and TRBJ1-3, with D possibly TRBD1 on 5 matching bases. Trimming took off 2 bases at V and 3 bases at J, with 8 bases between the two ends. Germline assignment: CDR1 GTSNPN and CDR2 SVGIG (reference sequence). This CDR3 has 13 residues. The CDR3 sequence is CAWSKGFGNTIYF. For the CDR3, the DNA is TGTGCCTGGAGTAAGGGGTTTGGAAACACCATATATTTT.

With respect to this clone: Its ends do not fully match the called genes, so a read error is possible. The V and J genes are TRBV4-3 and TRBJ1-3; D is unclear. This CDR3 has 18 amino acids. Looked up from germline, CDR1 is LGHNA and CDR2 is YSLEER. The CDR3 loop reads CVSSQGSIDLRKENTIYF. In DNA form, the CDR3 reads TGCGTCAGCAGCCAAGGTAGCATCGACCTAAGGAAGGAAAACACCATATATTTT.

The count of this clone is one. The gene calls are TRBV4-3 and TRBJ1-1; TRBD1 might be the D (5 bases). Germline V gene data show CDR1 as LGHNA and CDR2 as YSLEER. This CDR3 has 14 amino acids. Trimming took 3 bases from V and 6 from J, leaving 14 bases between them. The CDR3 spells CASSQADTSSEAFF. Here the CDR3 DNA reads TGCGCCAGCAGCCAGGCGGACACGAGTTCTGAAGCTTTCTTT.

The CDR3 is CASSQGGGLGEAFF. As DNA, the CDR3 is TGTGCCAGCAGCCAAGGGGGGGGGCTGGGAGAAGCTTTCTTT. This sequence joins TRBV14 and TRBJ1-1, with D tentatively TRBD1 (6 bases). V lost 1 base to trimming and J lost 8 bases, with 14 bases between them. Germline CDR1 SGHDN, CDR2 FVKESK. The CDR3 sequence is 14 residues long. The whole variable domain, filled in from reference TRBV14 and TRBJ1-1, reads EAGVTQFPSHSVIEKGQTVTLRCDPISGHDNLYWYRRVMGKEIKFLLHFVKESKQDESGMPNNRFLAERTGGTYSTLKVQPAELEDSGVYFCASSQGGGLGEAFFGQGTRLTVV.

This clone was counted once. The chain uses TRBV7-2 and TRBJ2-1; 7 positions match TRBD2. With 3 bases clipped from V and 8 bases from J, the junction kept 10 bases outside the gene matches. Germline-derived CDR1 and CDR2 are SGHTA and FQGNSA. This CDR3 has 15 amino acids. Here the CDR3 DNA reads TGTGCCAGCAGCTTTTTAGCGGGCCACACAGATGAGCAGTTCTTC. It translates to CASSFLAGHTDEQFF.

The gene calls are TRBV27 and TRBJ1-2, with 11 bases identical to TRBD1. This CDR3 is built from 17 residues. With 5 bases clipped from V and 2 bases from J, the junction kept 10 bases outside the gene matches. Germline V lookup: CDR1 MNHEY, CDR2 SMNVEV (reference sequence). In nucleotides, the CDR3 is TGTGCCAGCAGTCATCCGGGACAGGGGGGAAAAAACTATGGCTACACCTTC. Translating gives CASSHPGQGGKNYGYTF.